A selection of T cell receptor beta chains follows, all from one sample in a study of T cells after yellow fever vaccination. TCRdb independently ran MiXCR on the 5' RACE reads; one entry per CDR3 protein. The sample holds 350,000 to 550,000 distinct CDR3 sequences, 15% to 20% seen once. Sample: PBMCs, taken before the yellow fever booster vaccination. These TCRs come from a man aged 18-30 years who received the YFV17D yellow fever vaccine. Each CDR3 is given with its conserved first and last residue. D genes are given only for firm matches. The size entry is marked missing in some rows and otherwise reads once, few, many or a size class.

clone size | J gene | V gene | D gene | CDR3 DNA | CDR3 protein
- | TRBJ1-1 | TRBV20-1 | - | TGCAGTGCCCGCACCCTAAAGAACACTGAAGCTTTCTTT | CSARTLKNTEAFF
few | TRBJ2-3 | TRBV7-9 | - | TGTGCCAGCATCCTAGATAGCGGCACAGATACGCAGTATTTT | CASILDSGTDTQYF
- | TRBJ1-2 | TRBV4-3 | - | TGCGCCAGCAGCCAGGCTCTGTGGGGGATTAACTATGGCTACACCTTC | CASSQALWGINYGYTF
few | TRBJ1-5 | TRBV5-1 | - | TGCGCCAGCAGCTTCGGGGCAGGGGAACAGCCCCAGCATTTT | CASSFGAGEQPQHF
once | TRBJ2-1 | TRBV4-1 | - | TGCGCCAGCAGCCAAGAACCGGCAGAAACCTACAATGAGCAGTTCTTC | CASSQEPAETYNEQFF
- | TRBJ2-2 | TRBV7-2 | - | TGTGCCAGCAGCTTAGCTTCGACAAACGGGGAGCTGTTTTTT | CASSLASTNGELFF
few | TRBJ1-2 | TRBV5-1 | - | TGCGCCAGCAGCTTGCGGACAGCTAACTATGGCTACACCTTC | CASSLRTANYGYTF
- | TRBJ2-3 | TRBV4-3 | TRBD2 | TGCGCCAGCAGCCAAAACCGCGGGGGGTACACAGATACGCAGTATTTT | CASSQNRGGYTDTQYF
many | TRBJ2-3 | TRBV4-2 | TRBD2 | TGTGCCAGCAGCCAAGATAGCGGGGGGGCAGATACGCAGTATTTT | CASSQDSGGADTQYF
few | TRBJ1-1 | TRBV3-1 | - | TGTGCCAGCAGCCAATTTCGGGGCACTGAAGCTTTCTTT | CASSQFRGTEAFF
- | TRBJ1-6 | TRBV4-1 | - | TGCGCCAGCAGCCCAGCGGTGGGCTCCTATAATTCACCCCTCCACTTT | CASSPAVGSYNSPLHF
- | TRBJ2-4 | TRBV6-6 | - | TGTGCCAGCAGGAATAAACCGGGGATAGGGGACATTCAGTACTTC | CASRNKPGIGDIQYF
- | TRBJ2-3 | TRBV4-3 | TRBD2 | TGCGCCAGCAGCCAAGGGGGAGCGGGGGTGACAGATACGCAGTATTTT | CASSQGGAGVTDTQYF
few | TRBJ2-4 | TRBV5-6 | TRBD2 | TGTGCCAGCAGCTTGGGACTAGCGGGGAGTGAAAACATTCAGTACTTC | CASSLGLAGSENIQYF
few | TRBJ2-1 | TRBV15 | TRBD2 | TGTGCCACCAGCAGTACTAGCGGGGGAGGCAATGAGCAGTTCTTC | CATSSTSGGGNEQFF
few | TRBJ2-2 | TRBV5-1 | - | TGCGCCAGCAGCGAGACTACTCCCCCCGGGGAGCTGTTTTTT | CASSETTPPGELFF
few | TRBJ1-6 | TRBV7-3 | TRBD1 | TGTGCCAGCAGCTTAGTGCAGGGGGATTCACCCCTCCACTTT | CASSLVQGDSPLHF
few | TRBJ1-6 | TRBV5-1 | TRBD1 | TGCGCCAGCAGCTTACAGGACAGGGATGATTCACCCCTCCACTTT | CASSLQDRDDSPLHF
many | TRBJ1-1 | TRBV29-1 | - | TGCAGCGTTGAGGGGGACACTGAAGCTTTCTTT | CSVEGDTEAFF
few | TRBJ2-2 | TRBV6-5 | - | TGTGCCAGCAGACTACAGCCCAACACCGGGGAGCTGTTTTTT | CASRLQPNTGELFF
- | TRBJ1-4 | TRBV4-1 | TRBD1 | TGCGCCAGCAGCCAGATGGACAGGGGTCTGGAAAAACTGTTTTTT | CASSQMDRGLEKLFF
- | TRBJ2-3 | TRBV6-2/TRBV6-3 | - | TGTGCCAGCAGTTACGCGACAGGTGGGGATACGCAGTATTTT | CASSYATGGDTQYF
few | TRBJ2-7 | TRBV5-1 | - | TGCGCCAGCAGCGATCAGGGGGGACGTGTGTCTTACGAGCAGTACTTC | CASSDQGGRVSYEQYF
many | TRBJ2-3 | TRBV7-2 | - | TGTGCCAGCAGCCGAGAGGGGAGGGGGGGCACCCCAGCGACAGATACGCAGTATTTT | CASSREGRGGTPATDTQYF
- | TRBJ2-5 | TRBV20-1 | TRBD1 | TGCAGTGCTAGAAGAGACAGGGTCCGAGAGACCCAGTACTTC | CSARRDRVRETQYF
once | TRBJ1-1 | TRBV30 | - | TGTGCCTGGACTCGGTCAGGCGGAACTGAAGCTTTCTTT | CAWTRSGGTEAFF
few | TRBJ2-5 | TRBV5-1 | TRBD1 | TGCGCCAGCGCATTGACAGGGCCATGGGAGACCCAGTACTTC | CASALTGPWETQYF
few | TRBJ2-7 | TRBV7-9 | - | TGTGCCAGCAGCTTATCCCCAGGGTTCATTCACGAGCAGTACTTC | CASSLSPGFIHEQYF
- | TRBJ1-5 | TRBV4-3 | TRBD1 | TGCGCCAGCAGCCAAGGACAGGGGGTTCAGCCCCAGCATTTT | CASSQGQGVQPQHF
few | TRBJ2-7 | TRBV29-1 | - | TGCAGCGCCCTCCGGGGGCGAAGAGACGAGCAGTACTTC | CSALRGRRDEQYF
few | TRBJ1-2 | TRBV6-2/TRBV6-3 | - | TGTGCCAGCAGTTACCAGGCGTCAGGTTTGCGGGGCTACACCTTC | CASSYQASGLRGYTF
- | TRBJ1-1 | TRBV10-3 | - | TGTGCCATCAGTGTGCGGGGTGGTGAAGCTTTCTTT | CAISVRGGEAFF
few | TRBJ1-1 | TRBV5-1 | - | TGCGCCAGCAGCTTGTTGGCGGCAAAGAACACTGAAGCTTTCTTT | CASSLLAAKNTEAFF
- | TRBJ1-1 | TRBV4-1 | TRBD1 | TGCGCCAGCAGCCAAAGGACAGGGGGGTTGAACACTGAAGCTTTCTTT | CASSQRTGGLNTEAFF
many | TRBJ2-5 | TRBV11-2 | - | TGTGCCAGCAGCTTAGTCGCACCCCAAGAGACCCAGTACTTC | CASSLVAPQETQYF
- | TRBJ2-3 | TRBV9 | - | TGTGCCAGCAGCCCGCGACACTTCACAGATACGCAGTATTTT | CASSPRHFTDTQYF
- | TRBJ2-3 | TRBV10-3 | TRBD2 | TGTGCCATCAGTGAGTCGACTTCGCGGGGGGACACAGATACGCAGTATTTT | CAISESTSRGDTDTQYF
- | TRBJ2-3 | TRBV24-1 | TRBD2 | TGTGCCACCAGTGATGTAGCGGGGGGGCATGATACGCAGTATTTT | CATSDVAGGHDTQYF
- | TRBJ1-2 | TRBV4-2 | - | TGTGCCAGCGGACAGTCCCTCTATGGCTACACCTTC | CASGQSLYGYTF
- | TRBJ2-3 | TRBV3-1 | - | TGTGCCAGCAGCCAAGATCTGGCTAGGGCAGATACGCAGTATTTT | CASSQDLARADTQYF